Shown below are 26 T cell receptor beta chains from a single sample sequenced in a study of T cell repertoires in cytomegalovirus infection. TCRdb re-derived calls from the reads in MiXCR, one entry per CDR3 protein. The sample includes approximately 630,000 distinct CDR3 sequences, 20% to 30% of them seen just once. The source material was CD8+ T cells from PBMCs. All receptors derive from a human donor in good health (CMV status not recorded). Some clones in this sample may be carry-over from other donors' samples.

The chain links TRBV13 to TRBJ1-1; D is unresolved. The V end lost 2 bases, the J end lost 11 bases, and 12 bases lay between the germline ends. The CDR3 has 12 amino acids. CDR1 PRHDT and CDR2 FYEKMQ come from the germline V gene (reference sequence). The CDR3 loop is CASSLTDRWAFF. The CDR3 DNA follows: TGTGCCAGCAGCTTAACCGACCGATGGGCTTTCTTT.

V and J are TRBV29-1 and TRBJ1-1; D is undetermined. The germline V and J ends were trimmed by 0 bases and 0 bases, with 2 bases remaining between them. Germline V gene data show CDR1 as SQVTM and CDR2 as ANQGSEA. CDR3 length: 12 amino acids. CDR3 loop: CSVEEMNTEAFF. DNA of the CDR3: TGCAGCGTTGAAGAAATGAACACTGAAGCTTTCTTT.

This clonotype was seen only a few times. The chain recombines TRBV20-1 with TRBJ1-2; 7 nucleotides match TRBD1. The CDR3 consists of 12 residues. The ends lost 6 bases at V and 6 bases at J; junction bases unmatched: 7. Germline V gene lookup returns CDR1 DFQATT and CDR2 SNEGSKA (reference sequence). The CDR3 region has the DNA TGCAGTGCCATGACAGGGTGGGATGGCTACACCTTC. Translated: CSAMTGWDGYTF.

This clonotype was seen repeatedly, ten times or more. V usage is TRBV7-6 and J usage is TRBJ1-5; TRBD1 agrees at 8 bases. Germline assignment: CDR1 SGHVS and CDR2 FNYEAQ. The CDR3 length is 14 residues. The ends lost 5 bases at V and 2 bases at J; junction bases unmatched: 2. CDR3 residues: CASSQGQGNQPQHF. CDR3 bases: TGTGCCAGCAGCCAGGGACAGGGCAATCAGCCCCAGCATTTT.

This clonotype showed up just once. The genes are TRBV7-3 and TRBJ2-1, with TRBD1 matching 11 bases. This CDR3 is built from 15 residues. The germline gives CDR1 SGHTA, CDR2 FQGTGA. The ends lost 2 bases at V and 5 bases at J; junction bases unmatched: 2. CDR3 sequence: CASSLGDRGNNEQFF. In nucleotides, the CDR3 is TGTGCCAGCAGCTTAGGGGACAGGGGGAACAATGAGCAGTTCTTC.

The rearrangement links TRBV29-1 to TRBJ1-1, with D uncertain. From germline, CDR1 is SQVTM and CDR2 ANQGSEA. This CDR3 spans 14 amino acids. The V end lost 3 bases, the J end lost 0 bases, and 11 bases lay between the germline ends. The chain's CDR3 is CSVEEDGLNTEAFF. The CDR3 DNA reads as TGCAGCGTTGAGGAGGACGGATTGAACACTGAAGCTTTCTTT.

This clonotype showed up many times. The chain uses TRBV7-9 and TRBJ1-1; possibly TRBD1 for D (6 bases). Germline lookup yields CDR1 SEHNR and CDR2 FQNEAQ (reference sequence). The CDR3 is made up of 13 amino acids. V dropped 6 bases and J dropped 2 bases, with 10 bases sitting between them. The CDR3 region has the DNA TGTGCCAGCAGTCAACAGGGCAACACTGAAGCTTTCTTT. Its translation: CASSQQGNTEAFF.

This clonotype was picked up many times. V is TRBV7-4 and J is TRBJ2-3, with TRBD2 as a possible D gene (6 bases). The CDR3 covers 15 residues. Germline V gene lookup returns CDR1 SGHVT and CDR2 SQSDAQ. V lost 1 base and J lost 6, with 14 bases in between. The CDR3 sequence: CASSLEGTRKDTQYF. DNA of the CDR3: TGTGCCAGCAGCTTAGAGGGGACTCGTAAGGATACGCAGTATTTT.

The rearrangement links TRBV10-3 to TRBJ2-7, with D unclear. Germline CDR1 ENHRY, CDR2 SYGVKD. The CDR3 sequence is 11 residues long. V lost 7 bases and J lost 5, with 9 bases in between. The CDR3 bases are TGTGCCATCACTCACGCTCACGAGCAGTACTTC. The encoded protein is CAITHAHEQYF.

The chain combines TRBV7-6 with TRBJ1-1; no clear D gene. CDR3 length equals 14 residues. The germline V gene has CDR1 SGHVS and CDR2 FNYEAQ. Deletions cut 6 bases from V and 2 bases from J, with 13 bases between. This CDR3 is CASRNPGANTEAFF. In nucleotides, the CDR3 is TGTGCCAGCAGGAACCCCGGAGCTAACACTGAAGCTTTCTTT. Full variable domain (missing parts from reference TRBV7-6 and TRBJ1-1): GAGVSQSPRYKVTKRGQDVALRCDPISGHVSLYWYRQALGQGPEFLTYFNYEAQQDKSGLPNDRFSAERPEGSISTLTIQRTEQRDSAMYRCASRNPGANTEAFFGQGTRLTVV.

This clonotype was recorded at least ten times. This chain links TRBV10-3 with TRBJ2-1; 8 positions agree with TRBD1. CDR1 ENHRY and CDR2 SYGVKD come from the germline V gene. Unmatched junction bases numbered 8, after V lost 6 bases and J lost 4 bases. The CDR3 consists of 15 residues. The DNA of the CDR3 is TGTGCCATCAGGACAGGGGTCCCCACTTACAATGAGCAGTTCTTC. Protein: CAIRTGVPTYNEQFF.

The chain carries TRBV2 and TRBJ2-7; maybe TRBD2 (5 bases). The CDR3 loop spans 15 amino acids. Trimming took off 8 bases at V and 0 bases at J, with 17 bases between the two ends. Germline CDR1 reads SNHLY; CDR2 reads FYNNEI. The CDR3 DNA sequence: TGTGCCAGCCCCTCGACAACTAGGAGCTCCTACGAGCAGTACGTC. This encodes CASPSTTRSSYEQYV.

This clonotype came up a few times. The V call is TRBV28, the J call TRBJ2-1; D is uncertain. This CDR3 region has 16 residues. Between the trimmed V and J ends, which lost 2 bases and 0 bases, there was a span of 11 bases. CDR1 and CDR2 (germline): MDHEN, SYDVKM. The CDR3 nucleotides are TGTGCCAGCAGTTTAGGTGGGGTGAGCTCCTACAATGAGCAGTTCTTC. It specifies CASSLGGVSSYNEQFF. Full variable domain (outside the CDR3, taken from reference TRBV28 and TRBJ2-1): DVKVTQSSRYLVKRTGEKVFLECVQDMDHENMFWYRQDPGLGLRLIYFSYDVKMKEKGDIPEGYSVSREKKERFSLILESASTNQTSMYLCASSLGGVSSYNEQFFGPGTRLTVL.

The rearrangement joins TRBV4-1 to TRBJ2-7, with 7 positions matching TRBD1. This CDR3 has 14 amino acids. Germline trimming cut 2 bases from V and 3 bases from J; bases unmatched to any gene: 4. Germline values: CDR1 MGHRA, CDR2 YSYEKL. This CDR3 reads CASSQQPGGYEQYV. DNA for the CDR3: TGCGCCAGCAGCCAACAGCCAGGGGGCTACGAGCAGTACGTC.

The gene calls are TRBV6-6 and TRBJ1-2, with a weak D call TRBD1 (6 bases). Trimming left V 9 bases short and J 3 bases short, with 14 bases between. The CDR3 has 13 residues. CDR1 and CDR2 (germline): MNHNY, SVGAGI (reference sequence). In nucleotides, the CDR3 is TGTGCCAGTCAGGGGCAGACAGACTATGGCTACACCTTC. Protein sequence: CASQGQTDYGYTF.

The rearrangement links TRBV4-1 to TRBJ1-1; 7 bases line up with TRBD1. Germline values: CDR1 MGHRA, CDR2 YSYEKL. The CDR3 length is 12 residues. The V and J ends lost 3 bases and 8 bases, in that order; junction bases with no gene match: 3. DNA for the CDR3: TGCGCCAGCAGCCAGTCGGGACAGGAAGCTTTCTTT. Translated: CASSQSGQEAFF.

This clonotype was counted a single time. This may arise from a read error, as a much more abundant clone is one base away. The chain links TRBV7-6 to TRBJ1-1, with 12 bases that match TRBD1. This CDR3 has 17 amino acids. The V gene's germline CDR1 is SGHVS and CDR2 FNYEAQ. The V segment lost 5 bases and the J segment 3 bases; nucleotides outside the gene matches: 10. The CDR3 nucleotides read TGTGCCAGCAGCCTTACAACCGGGACAGGGGGCGACACTGAAGCTTTCTTT. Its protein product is CASSLTTGTGGDTEAFF.

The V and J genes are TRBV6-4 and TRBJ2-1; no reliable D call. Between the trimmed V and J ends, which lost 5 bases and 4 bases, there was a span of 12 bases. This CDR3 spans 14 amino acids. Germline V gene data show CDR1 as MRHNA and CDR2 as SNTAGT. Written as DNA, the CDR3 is TGTGCCAGCAGTCGGTCCGGTTTGTACAATGAGCAGTTCTTC. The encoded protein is CASSRSGLYNEQFF.

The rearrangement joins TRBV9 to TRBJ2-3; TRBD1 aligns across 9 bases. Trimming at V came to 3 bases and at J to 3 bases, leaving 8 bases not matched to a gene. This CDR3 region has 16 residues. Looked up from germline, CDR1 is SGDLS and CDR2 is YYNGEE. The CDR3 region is CASSATTGGLTDTQYF. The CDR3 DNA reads TGTGCCAGCAGCGCAACGACAGGGGGTTTGACAGATACGCAGTATTTT.

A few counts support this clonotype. CDR3: CASSQKQVNYGYTF. The CDR3 bases are TGCGCCAGCAGCCAAAAACAAGTAAACTATGGCTACACCTTC. The chain is built from TRBV4-3 and TRBJ1-2; D unclear. The V end was cut by 2 bases, the J end by 2 bases, with 9 bases between. The CDR3 is made up of 14 amino acids. Germline values: CDR1 LGHNA, CDR2 YSLEER.

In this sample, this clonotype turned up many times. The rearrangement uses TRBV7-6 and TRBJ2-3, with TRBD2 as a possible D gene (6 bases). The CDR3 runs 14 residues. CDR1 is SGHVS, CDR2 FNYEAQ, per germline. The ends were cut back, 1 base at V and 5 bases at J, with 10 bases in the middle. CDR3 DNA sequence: TGTGCCAGCAGCTTAGGAGGGAGGAAAGATACGCAGTATTTT. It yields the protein CASSLGGRKDTQYF.

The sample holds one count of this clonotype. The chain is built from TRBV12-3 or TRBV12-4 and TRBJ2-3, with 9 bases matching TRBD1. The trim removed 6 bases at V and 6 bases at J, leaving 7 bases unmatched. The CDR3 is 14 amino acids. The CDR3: CASRDTGGADTQYF. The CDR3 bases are TGTGCCAGCAGAGATACAGGGGGCGCGGATACGCAGTATTTT.

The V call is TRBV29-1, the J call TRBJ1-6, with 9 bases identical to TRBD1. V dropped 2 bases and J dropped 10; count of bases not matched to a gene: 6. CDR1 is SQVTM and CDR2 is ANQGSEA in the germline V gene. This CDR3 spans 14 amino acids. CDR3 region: CSVETGGAGSPLHF. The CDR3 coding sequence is TGCAGCGTTGAAACAGGGGGCGCGGGATCACCCCTCCACTTT.

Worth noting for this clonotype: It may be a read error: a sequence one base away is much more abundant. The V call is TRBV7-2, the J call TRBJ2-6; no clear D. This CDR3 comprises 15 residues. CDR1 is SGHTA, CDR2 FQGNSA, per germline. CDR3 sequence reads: CASSLDGSGVNVLTF. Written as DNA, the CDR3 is TGTGCCAGCAGCCTAGACGGTTCTGGGGTCAACGTCCTGACTTTC.

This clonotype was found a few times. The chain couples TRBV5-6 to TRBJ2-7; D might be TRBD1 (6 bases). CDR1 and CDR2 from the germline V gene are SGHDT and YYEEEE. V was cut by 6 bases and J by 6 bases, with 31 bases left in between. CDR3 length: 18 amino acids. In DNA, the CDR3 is TGTGCCAGCAAGACGAGGAGCCGGCACAGGGCGGTTGGGGGCGAGCAGTACGTC. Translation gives CASKTRSRHRAVGGEQYV.

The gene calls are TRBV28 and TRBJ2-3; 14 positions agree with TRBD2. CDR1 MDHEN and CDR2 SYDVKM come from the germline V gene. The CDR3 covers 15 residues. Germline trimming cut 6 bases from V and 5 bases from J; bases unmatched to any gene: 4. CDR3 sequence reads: CASRPGTSGGDTQYF. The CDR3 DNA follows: TGTGCCAGCAGGCCTGGGACTAGCGGGGGAGATACGCAGTATTTT.